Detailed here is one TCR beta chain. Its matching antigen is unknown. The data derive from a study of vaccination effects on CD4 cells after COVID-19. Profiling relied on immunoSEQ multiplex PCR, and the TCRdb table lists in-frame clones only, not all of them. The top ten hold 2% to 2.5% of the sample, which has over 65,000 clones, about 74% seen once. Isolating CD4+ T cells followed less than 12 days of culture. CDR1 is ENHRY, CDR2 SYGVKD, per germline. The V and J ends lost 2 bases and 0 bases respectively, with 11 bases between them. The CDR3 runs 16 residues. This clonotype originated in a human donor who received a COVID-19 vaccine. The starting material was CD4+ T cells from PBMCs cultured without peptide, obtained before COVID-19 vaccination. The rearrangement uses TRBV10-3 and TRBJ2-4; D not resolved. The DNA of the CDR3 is TGTGCCATCAGTGAGGGGGTGGGTGTAGCCAAAAACATTCAGTACTTC. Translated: CAISEGVGVAKNIQYF.